The rows below give T cell receptor beta chains drawn from one sample of a study of blood T cell repertoires in COVID-19. Produced via immunoSEQ multiplex PCR; TCRdb's table is partial and in-frame only. The repertoire consists of 150,000 or so clones, with about nine tenths occurring once and the leading ten covering about 4.5%. Sequencing was carried out using PBMCs or T cells enriched from blood (not recorded which). These receptors were taken from a man aged 50 to 59 who had recovered from COVID-19. Both conserved end residues are part of each CDR3. A D gene is named only where the DNA matches it firmly. Not all rows give a size; the values are once, few, many and, for expanded clones, a class.

>NA|TRBD1|TRBJ2-7|TRBV7-2
TGTGCCAGCAGCTTCCCGGGACAGGGCTATATTGGGCAGTACTTC
CASSFPGQGYIGQYF
>NA|TRBD1|TRBJ2-7|TRBV28
TGTGCCAGCAGCCGGACAGGGTCTGTGGGCGAGCAGTACTTC
CASSRTGSVGEQYF
>NA|NA|TRBJ1-2|TRBV6-6
TGTGCCAGCAGTGCCGACAGCTATGGCTACACCTTC
CASSADSYGYTF
>NA|TRBD2|TRBJ2-6|TRBV9
TGTGCCAGCAGCGTAGTGGGTCTAGCGGGAGGGCCCGACTCTGGGGCCAACGTCCTGACTTTC
CASSVVGLAGGPDSGANVLTF
>NA|TRBD1|TRBJ2-7|TRBV28
TGTGCCAGCAGTTCGGGACAGACCTACGAGCAGTACTTC
CASSSGQTYEQYF
>NA|NA|TRBJ2-1|TRBV2
TGTGCCAGCAAGCCGTGGCAGGGCTCCTACAATGAGCAGTTCTTC
CASKPWQGSYNEQFF
>NA|TRBD2|TRBJ2-1|TRBV7-3
TGTGCCAGCAGCCCACTAGCGGGGGAGTACAATGAGCAGTTCTTC
CASSPLAGEYNEQFF
>once|NA|TRBJ1-3|TRBV24-1
TGTGCCACCAGTGATCCCAGGGGCTCTGGAAACACCATATATTTT
CATSDPRGSGNTIYF
>NA|TRBD1|TRBJ2-7|TRBV24-1
TGTGCCACGCTCCTTACAGGGGGCCACGAGCAGTACTTC
CATLLTGGHEQYF
>NA|TRBD1|TRBJ1-4|TRBV3-1/TRBV3-2
TGTGCCAGCAGCAGAACAGGGGCGGGTGAAAAACTGTTTTTT
CASSRTGAGEKLFF
>NA|TRBD1|TRBJ1-2|TRBV28
TGTGCCAGTGGGACAGCCCGCCACTATGGCTACACCTTC
CASGTARHYGYTF
>NA|NA|TRBJ2-7|TRBV6-5
TGTGCCAGCAGAGACACGCAGGGTTCCGAGCAGTACTTC
CASRDTQGSEQYF
>NA|TRBD1|TRBJ2-1|TRBV5-1
TGCGCCAGCAGCTTGCTCACGGGACAGGGGTACAATGAGCAGTTCTTC
CASSLLTGQGYNEQFF
>NA|NA|TRBJ1-2|TRBV6-5
TGTGCCAGCAGTTACTCTGGAGGGCCCTATGGCTACACCTTC
CASSYSGGPYGYTF
>NA|NA|TRBJ1-4|TRBV29-1
TGCAGCGTTGCGGAATTTGGTCGGGGTAATGAAAAACTGTTTTTT
CSVAEFGRGNEKLFF
>NA|TRBD1|TRBJ1-4|TRBV4-3
TGCGCCAGCAGCCAAGGCACAGGGGCGGGTGAAAAACTGTTTTTT
CASSQGTGAGEKLFF
>NA|NA|TRBJ1-2|TRBV14
TGTGCCAGCAGCCACTCCGGGGGGGGAAACTATGGCTACACCTTC
CASSHSGGGNYGYTF
>once|NA|TRBJ2-2|TRBV7-9
TGTGCCAGCAGGGGCAGCACGAACACCGGGGAGCTGTTTTTT
CASRGSTNTGELFF
>NA|NA|TRBJ1-5|TRBV28
TGTGCCAGCAGTTTTTCAGGTCAGCCCCAGCATTTT
CASSFSGQPQHF
>few|NA|TRBJ2-7|TRBV5-4
TGTGCCAGCAGCTTGTTCGGGTACGAGCAGTACTTC
CASSLFGYEQYF
>NA|TRBD1|TRBJ2-7|TRBV5-6
TGTGCCAGCATGTCTCAATCAAGGGTAAGGGGGCGGAATGAGCAGTACTTC
CASMSQSRVRGRNEQYF
>NA|TRBD1|TRBJ1-5|TRBV30
TGTGCCTGGAGTCGGCAGGGGGATCAGCCCCAGCATTTT
CAWSRQGDQPQHF
>NA|TRBD1|TRBJ1-2|TRBV5-1
TGCGCCAGCAGAGGGTCAGGGGGCCTCGGCTACACCTTC
CASRGSGGLGYTF
>NA|TRBD1|TRBJ1-5|TRBV7-3
TGTGCCAGCAGCCTGGACAGGTTCAATCAGCCCCAGCATTTT
CASSLDRFNQPQHF
>many|TRBD2|TRBJ2-1|TRBV18
TGTGCCAGCTCACCGGGACTAGCAGATGAGCAGTTCTTC
CASSPGLADEQFF
>NA|TRBD2|TRBJ2-3|TRBV5-1
TGCGCCAGCAGCTTGCGTGCGGGAGTCAAAGATACGCAGTATTTT
CASSLRAGVKDTQYF
>NA|NA|TRBJ1-2|TRBV6-5
TGTGCCAGCAGTTACTCGACAGGCGACTATGGCTACACCTTC
CASSYSTGDYGYTF
>NA|NA|TRBJ1-3|TRBV5-1
TGCGCCAGCAGCTTGGGGCCTAGCAGTACGCCTGGAAACACCATATATTTT
CASSLGPSSTPGNTIYF
>NA|NA|TRBJ2-2|TRBV5-1
TGCGCCAGCAGCTCCACCCCCGGGGTGGGCACCGGGGAGCTGTTTTTT
CASSSTPGVGTGELFF
>NA|TRBD1|TRBJ2-7|TRBV6-5
TGTGCCAGCAGGTGGGACAGGGGAAGCGAGCAGTACTTC
CASRWDRGSEQYF
>NA|TRBD2|TRBJ2-3|TRBV7-2
TGTGCCAGCAGCTTACTAGCGGGGGTCTGGCAAGATACGCAGTATTTT
CASSLLAGVWQDTQYF
>NA|NA|TRBJ2-5|TRBV5-4
TGTGCCAGCAGACAAGAGTGGGGGGGCGGGGAGACCCAGTACTTC
CASRQEWGGGETQYF
>NA|TRBD1|TRBJ2-1|TRBV7-9
TGTGCCAGCAGCTTAGAGCAGGGGGCCCTTTACAATGAGCAGTTCTTC
CASSLEQGALYNEQFF
>NA|NA|TRBJ1-4|TRBV5-5
TGTGCCAGCAGCTTGGGCGGAACTCAGTCAACTAATGAAAAACTGTTTTTT
CASSLGGTQSTNEKLFF
>NA|NA|TRBJ1-1|TRBV12-3/TRBV12-4
TGTGCCAGCAGTTTCGTCAGGGCGACTGAAGCTTTCTTT
CASSFVRATEAFF
>NA|TRBD1|TRBJ1-2|TRBV5-5
TGTGCCAGCAGCTTGACTTCAACAGGGGGCCGGGGCTACACCTTC
CASSLTSTGGRGYTF
>NA|NA|TRBJ1-5|TRBV28
TGTGCCAGCAGTCCCCAACGGGGGGTATGGGGTCAGCCCCAGCATTTT
CASSPQRGVWGQPQHF
>NA|TRBD1|TRBJ2-4|TRBV18
TGTGCCAGCTCACCCTTCCGGGACAGGGGAGGAGACATTCAGTACTTC
CASSPFRDRGGDIQYF
>NA|TRBD1|TRBJ2-3|TRBV5-1
TGCGCCAGCAGCTATGGACAGGGTGGGCAAGATACGCAGTATTTT
CASSYGQGGQDTQYF
>NA|TRBD1|TRBJ1-1|TRBV9
TGTGCCAGCAGCAGACAGGGAATGGACACTGAAGCTTTCTTT
CASSRQGMDTEAFF
>NA|NA|TRBJ1-1|TRBV7-6
TGTGCCAGCAGCTTGGAGTCAGCAGGGACTGAAGCTTTCTTT
CASSLESAGTEAFF
>NA|NA|TRBJ2-6|TRBV6-2/TRBV6-3
TGTGCCAGCAGTTACGTGACAGGTGAATTCTCTGGGGCCAACGTCCTGACTTTC
CASSYVTGEFSGANVLTF
>NA|TRBD2|TRBJ2-1|TRBV12-3/TRBV12-4
TGTGCCAGCAGATTAGCGGGAGTGGTTTCGCAGTTCTTC
CASRLAGVVSQFF
>NA|NA|TRBJ2-5|TRBV5-6
TGTGCCAGCAGCTTGAGAAGGGGCTCTGGTGAGACCCAGTACTTC
CASSLRRGSGETQYF
>NA|TRBD2|TRBJ2-3|TRBV7-2
TGTGCCAGCAGCTTAATACTAGCGGGGGGGGATACGCAGTATTTT
CASSLILAGGDTQYF